Below are 23 T cell receptor beta chains sequenced from a single sample in a study of blood T cells in healthy people across ages (dated by TCRdb to about 2015). The library was obtained by 5' RACE. Sequenced on an Illumina HiSeq 2500. A second about 7 to 12 cycle PCR used a sample-barcoded 5' primer and a J-beta primer mix. TCRdb reran the public reads through fastp at Q25 and MiXCR, keeping productive beta chains. Identical CDR3 proteins give one entry, which carries the most common genes and DNA. This sample has about a million distinct CDR3 sequences in its table, and approximately 50% of those were observed once. The top ten hold 20% to 25% of the sample. The specimen sequenced was blood. The source of these receptors is an older woman in good health.

V gene TRBV6-5 combines with J gene TRBJ2-7; D remains ambiguous. From germline, CDR1 is MNHEY and CDR2 SVGAGI. V lost 2 bases and J 4 bases, leaving 9 bases between the germline ends. This CDR3 is 13 amino acids long. CDR3 nucleotide sequence: TGTGCCAGCAGTTACAATACCGGTTACGAGCAGTACTTC. It encodes CASSYNTGYEQYF.

This clonotype has just a few counts. The rearrangement joins TRBV3-1 to TRBJ1-5; D not certain. The germline V gene has CDR1 LGHDT and CDR2 YNNKEL (reference sequence). V shed 1 base and J shed 1 base, with 8 bases lying between them. CDR3 length equals 15 residues. The CDR3 region is CASSQGVGSNQPQHF. The CDR3 DNA sequence: TGTGCCAGCAGCCAAGGGGTCGGGAGCAATCAGCCCCAGCATTTT.

The V call is TRBV24-1, the J call TRBJ2-2; no firm D call. Trimming removed 0 bases from V and 7 bases from J, with 8 bases in between. This CDR3 is built from 14 residues. Germline lookup yields CDR1 KGHDR and CDR2 SFDVKD. The CDR3, as DNA: TGTGCCACCAGTGATTTGCATTTCGTCGGGGAGCTGTTTTTT. Its translation: CATSDLHFVGELFF.

The chain employs TRBV2 and TRBJ1-4, with 7 bases fitting TRBD1. The V and J ends lost 6 bases and 5 bases, in that order; junction bases with no gene match: 9. Germline CDR1 reads SNHLY; CDR2 reads FYNNEI. The CDR3 contains 15 residues. This CDR3 reads CASSDPRDRNEKLFF. DNA for the CDR3: TGTGCCAGCAGCGACCCCCGGGACAGAAATGAAAAACTGTTTTTT.

This clonotype was recorded a few times. The J gene is TRBJ1-5, the V gene TRBV3-1; D gene unclear. CDR3 length equals 15 residues. Germline-derived CDR1 and CDR2 are LGHDT and YNNKEL (reference sequence). V lost 0 bases and J lost 5, with 11 bases in between. In DNA, the CDR3 is TGTGCCAGCAGCCAAGATCTGAGCCAGGATCAGCCCCAGCATTTT. Translating it yields CASSQDLSQDQPQHF.

This clonotype was counted between two and nine times. V usage is TRBV20-1 and J usage is TRBJ2-5; 13 bases agree with TRBD2. The J call may be in error: the DNA end matches TRBJ2-7 better. This CDR3 region has 17 residues. CDR1 and CDR2 (germline): DFQATT, SNEGSKA (reference sequence). The CDR3 DNA follows: TGCAGTGCTAGCCCCGGGACTAGCGGGGCAGACCTCTACGAGCAGTACTTC. Translating it yields CSASPGTSGADLYEQYF.

This clonotype was detected many times. The V call is TRBV12-3 or TRBV12-4, the J call TRBJ2-5, with D unresolved. The CDR3 runs to 14 residues. Trimming stripped 5 bases from V and 2 bases from J, with 12 bases between. CDR3 bases: TGTGCCAGCAGTCCCGGAAGCCTACAAGAGACCCAGTACTTC. This gives the protein CASSPGSLQETQYF.

The gene calls are TRBV20-1 and TRBJ1-5, with TRBD1 matching 9 bases. The CDR3 covers 16 residues. Germline V gene lookup returns CDR1 DFQATT and CDR2 SNEGSKA (reference sequence). V shed 0 bases, J shed 7 bases, and the junction held 10 bases outside the gene matches. The CDR3: CSARDLPDRGGQPQHF. The CDR3 coding sequence is TGCAGTGCTAGAGATCTCCCGGACAGGGGAGGACAGCCCCAGCATTTT.

V is TRBV28 and J is TRBJ2-4; 10 bases agree with TRBD1. The DNA end is a closer match to TRBJ2-7, so the J assignment may be wrong. The CDR3 is 16 amino acids. The germline V gene encodes CDR1 MDHEN and CDR2 SYDVKM. The DNA of the CDR3 is TGTGCCAGCAGTTTAAAGGCGGGACAGGGGCGTTACGAGCAGTACTTC. Translation: CASSLKAGQGRYEQYF.

The V gene is TRBV24-1, the J gene TRBJ2-4; 9 nucleotides agree with TRBD2. Germline V lookup: CDR1 KGHDR, CDR2 SFDVKD. The CDR3 has 13 residues. The V gene end was trimmed by 10 bases and the J gene end by 7 bases; junction bases not matched to a gene: 7. CDR3 DNA sequence: TGTGCCACTGAACTTAGCGGGAGTAACATTCAGTACTTC. Translation gives CATELSGSNIQYF.

This sequence joins TRBV7-9 and TRBJ1-5, with D unresolved. CDR3 length equals 13 residues. Germline V gene lookup returns CDR1 SEHNR and CDR2 FQNEAQ (reference sequence). Trimming shortened V by 5 bases and J by 5 bases, and 10 bases separated the two germline ends. In DNA form, the CDR3 reads TGTGCCAGCAGCGTAGAGGGCGATCAGCCCCAGCATTTT. Amino acid sequence: CASSVEGDQPQHF.

The V call is TRBV20-1, the J call TRBJ2-4; D possibly corresponds to TRBD1 (6 bases). The CDR3 runs 16 residues. V lost 0 bases, J lost 3 bases, and 15 bases lay in between. CDR1 and CDR2 (germline): DFQATT, SNEGSKA (reference sequence). CDR3 loop: CSARDLTGNLKNIQYF. The DNA of the CDR3 is TGCAGTGCTAGAGACTTAACAGGGAACCTCAAAAACATTCAGTACTTC.

The gene calls are TRBV7-3 and TRBJ2-2; a weak D match, TRBD2 (6 bases). With 8 bases removed from V and 0 bases from J, the gap between germline ends came to 13 bases. The CDR3 is 15 residues long. Germline values: CDR1 SGHTA, CDR2 FQGTGA. The CDR3 sequence: CASSRTKPNTGELFF. The CDR3 nucleotides are TGTGCCAGCTCCAGGACTAAACCGAACACCGGGGAGCTGTTTTTT.

This clonotype came up a few times. The CDR3 is CASSGTRRADTQYF. The CDR3 DNA follows: TGTGCCAGCAGCGGGACTAGACGGGCAGATACGCAGTATTTT. This chain links TRBV7-2 with TRBJ2-3; TRBD2 aligns across 8 bases. V shed 5 bases, J shed 4 bases, and the junction held 5 bases outside the gene matches. Germline lookup yields CDR1 SGHTA and CDR2 FQGNSA. The CDR3 covers 14 residues.

The chain recombines TRBV30 with TRBJ1-5; D may be TRBD1 (5 bases). The CDR3 spans 14 residues. Deletions cut 3 bases from V and 4 bases from J, with 13 bases between. CDR1 is GTSNPN and CDR2 is SVGIG in the germline V gene (reference sequence). The chain's CDR3 is CAWRDEGPNQPQHF. CDR3 DNA sequence: TGTGCCTGGAGGGACGAGGGGCCAAATCAGCCCCAGCATTTT.

The table lists this clonotype with a few counts. The chain uses TRBV3-1 and TRBJ2-5, with TRBD2 matching 7 bases. The V and J ends lost 0 bases and 11 bases, in that order; junction bases with no gene match: 6. The germline gives CDR1 LGHDT, CDR2 YNNKEL (reference sequence). The CDR3 sequence is 13 residues long. The CDR3 loop reads CASSQDLNGGQYF. In DNA form, the CDR3 reads TGTGCCAGCAGCCAAGATCTAAACGGGGGGCAGTACTTC.

In its sample, this clonotype was seen a few times. V gene TRBV4-1 combines with J gene TRBJ1-4, with a weak D call TRBD1 (5 bases). Trimming removed 4 bases from V and 4 bases from J, with 10 bases in between. The V gene's germline CDR1 is MGHRA and CDR2 YSYEKL. CDR3 size: 14 residues. CDR3 in DNA: TGCGCCAGCAGCCCGACAGAACTTAATGAAAAACTGTTTTTT. Encoded protein: CASSPTELNEKLFF.

V usage is TRBV29-1 and J usage is TRBJ1-4; D is undetermined. The germline CDR1 and CDR2 sequences are SQVTM and ANQGSEA. This CDR3 has 12 residues. Trimming cost V 7 bases and J 5 bases, with 11 bases left between them. The CDR3 here is CSADGKNEKLFF. The CDR3 DNA sequence: TGCAGCGCGGACGGGAAGAATGAAAAACTGTTTTTT.

V and J are TRBV27 and TRBJ2-1, with TRBD2 matching over 9 bases. Germline V CDR1 and CDR2: MNHEY, SMNVEV (reference sequence). V was clipped by 5 bases and J by 0 bases; unmatched bases: 8. The CDR3 sequence is 17 residues long. In DNA, the CDR3 is TGTGCCAGCAGTCCAAAGACTAGCGGAAGCTCCTACAATGAGCAGTTCTTC. It specifies CASSPKTSGSSYNEQFF.

As regards this clonotype: This may come from a read error, since a much larger clone is one base off. The rearrangement links TRBV20-1 to TRBJ1-2; D is uncertain. V was cut by 6 bases and J by 4 bases, with 12 bases left in between. The CDR3 contains 12 residues. CDR1 is DFQATT, CDR2 SNEGSKA, per germline (reference sequence). CDR3 in amino acids: CSATITSYGYTF. CDR3 sequence (DNA): TGCAGTGCAACAATAACTAGCTATGGCTACACCTTC.

This clonotype was seen more than once but under ten times. The rearrangement links TRBV5-1 to TRBJ2-7; possibly TRBD1 for D (5 bases). This CDR3 is 13 amino acids long. Trimming removed 6 bases from V and 5 bases from J, with 15 bases in between. The germline CDR1 and CDR2 sequences are SGHRS and YFSETQ. The CDR3 DNA is TGCGCCAGCAAGTTCCCAGGGCCGAACGAGCAGTACTTC. Protein: CASKFPGPNEQYF.

The gene calls are TRBV5-1 and TRBJ1-2; D is possibly TRBD1 (5 bases). This CDR3 contains 16 residues. Per the germline V gene, CDR1 is SGHRS and CDR2 is YFSETQ. The ends were cut back, 0 bases at V and 5 bases at J, with 17 bases in the middle. The CDR3 reads CASSLVAGSPLYGYTF. The CDR3, as DNA: TGCGCCAGCAGCTTGGTGGCAGGGAGTCCGCTATATGGCTACACCTTC.

The table lists this clonotype with a few counts. CDR3 region: CSVGASTDTQYF. CDR3 coding DNA: TGCAGCGTTGGGGCCAGCACAGATACGCAGTATTTT. V usage is TRBV29-1 and J usage is TRBJ2-3, with D uncertain. This CDR3 region has 12 residues. V dropped 4 bases and J dropped 0 bases, with 5 bases sitting between them. The germline V gene has CDR1 SQVTM and CDR2 ANQGSEA.